The text below deals with one T cell receptor beta chain. Its antigen is undetermined. This sample is drawn from a study of T cell repertoires in cytomegalovirus infection. TCRdb called the reads again in MiXCR, with one record for every CDR3 protein. Of hundreds of thousands of distinct CDR3 sequences listed, roughly a third are singletons. This sequence was found in a human donor in good health (CMV status not recorded). Some clones in this sample may be carry-over from other donors' samples. The material was cultured PBMCs, obtained from culture after CMV antigen stimulation.

CDR3 bases: TGTGCCAGCAGTGGACCTCTCCGGGACAGAGGAAGGTTTAACTATGGCTACACCTTC. Protein product: CASSGPLRDRGRFNYGYTF. The chain carries TRBV25-1 and TRBJ1-2; TRBD1 agrees at 7 bases. The CDR3 sequence is 19 residues long. Germline CDR1 is MGHDK and CDR2 is SYGVNS. Unmatched junction bases numbered 18, after V lost 4 bases and J lost 1 base.